This T cell receptor beta chain comes out of a study of molecular identifiers for immune sequencing clone quantification (dated by TCRdb to between 2018 and 2020). As for the study more broadly: For a replicate experiment, the RNA from either approximately 20,000 or 100,000 naive CD8 T cells was divided into five aliquots, and four of those aliquots went on to sequencing. This methods study benchmarked molecular-identifier clustering-based TCR repertoire sequencing (MIDCIRS) and TCR RNA copy counting, using CD8 T cells to do so. The investigation overall reported the following: Identical TCR molecules sharing a barcode could cause highly expanded clone sizes to be underestimated. Naive libraries contained spiked-in Jurkat TCR RNA (approximately ten copies' worth), which is not part of the donor repertoire. Spiked-in Jurkat TCR RNA equivalent to a single cell was reported to be detectable even among some 910,000 naive CD8 T cells. Roughly 2.8 recovered TCR RNA copies per cell were obtained by modeling, versus roughly 9.7 by digital PCR, implying a capture efficiency of about 30%. In CMV-specific effector cells, clones with more than 20 RNA copies accounted for over 97% of molecules, whereas in naive cells such clones accounted for under 1%. Without barcode sub-clustering, chimeric consensus sequences inflated TCR diversity; chimeras reached as high as 47%.

The CDR3 measures 17 amino acids from cysteine to phenylalanine. Only the CDR3 DNA stays, 51 bases, in frame from base 1. CDR1 and CDR2 are drawn from the germline V gene: MGHRA, YSYEKL. V is trimmed back by 11 bases and J by 4 bases, and the junction contains 22 bases that no gene match accounts for. Comment on this clonotype: Its binding antigen is unknown. Per-nucleotide qualities are absent, and no much larger clonotype sits a single base away.

Receptor libraries were prepared by PCR. The instrument was a NextSeq 500. Bulk TCR libraries were prepared as previously described, using TCR primers listed in Table S5. Purification of total RNA was performed with the Qiagen AllPrep DNA/RNA kit. Before any analysis, reads coming from multiple sequencing runs of the same library were combined into one pool. The authors' pipeline ran thus. Only reads with exact TCR constant sequence were kept, trimmed to 150 nt, and grouped by their 12-nt molecular barcodes. Reads inside each barcode group were sub-clustered using a 15% Levenshtein threshold, and a quality-weighted consensus sequence was constructed for each RNA molecule. Non-functional sequences were removed, as were lower-count sequences one edit away from another. Barcode sub-clusters with fewer than 20% of the maximum read count were removed, based on fitting two negative binomial distributions. TCRdb's own reprocessing of the public reads used fastp at Q25 and MiXCR and kept productive beta chains. Entries are consolidated by CDR3 protein sequence, retaining the most common genes and DNA. The V and J calls shown here were made by TCRdb, not taken from the authors' results. The sample table holds 85,000 to 90,000 distinct CDR3 sequences, of which about 23% were seen once. The ten largest clones capture less than 0.85% of the sample.

Libraries of naive CD8 T cells were generated from approximately 20,000 to 1,000,000 sorted cells, with 10%, 30% or 50% of the purified RNA used. Naive CD8 T cells, defined as CD8+CD4-CCR7+CD45RA+, were FACS-sorted into RLT Plus buffer on a BD FACSAria II. To test detection sensitivity, Jurkat RNA equal to about nine TCR copies was added to samples of roughly 17,000-1,100,000 naive CD8 T cells. Enrichment of CD8 T cells was done with RosetteSep CD8+ T Cell Enrichment Cocktail plus Ficoll-Paque, and ACK red cell lysis came afterward. Specimen: naive CD8+ T cells from blood, with Jurkat cell RNA spiked in. The cell subset or site label corresponds to: FACS-sorted CD8+CD4-CCR7+CD45RA+ naive T cells. This clonotype originated in a human donor in good health. Some libraries in this study had Jurkat cell RNA spiked in. The V gene is TRBV4-1 and the J gene is TRBJ1-1, and TRBD1 matches 7 of the central bases. The CDR3 is CARRQEPQGVGFTEAFF. The DNA reads as follows: TGCGCCCGCCGCCAAGAACCGCAGGGGGTTGGGTTCACTGAAGCTTTCTTT.